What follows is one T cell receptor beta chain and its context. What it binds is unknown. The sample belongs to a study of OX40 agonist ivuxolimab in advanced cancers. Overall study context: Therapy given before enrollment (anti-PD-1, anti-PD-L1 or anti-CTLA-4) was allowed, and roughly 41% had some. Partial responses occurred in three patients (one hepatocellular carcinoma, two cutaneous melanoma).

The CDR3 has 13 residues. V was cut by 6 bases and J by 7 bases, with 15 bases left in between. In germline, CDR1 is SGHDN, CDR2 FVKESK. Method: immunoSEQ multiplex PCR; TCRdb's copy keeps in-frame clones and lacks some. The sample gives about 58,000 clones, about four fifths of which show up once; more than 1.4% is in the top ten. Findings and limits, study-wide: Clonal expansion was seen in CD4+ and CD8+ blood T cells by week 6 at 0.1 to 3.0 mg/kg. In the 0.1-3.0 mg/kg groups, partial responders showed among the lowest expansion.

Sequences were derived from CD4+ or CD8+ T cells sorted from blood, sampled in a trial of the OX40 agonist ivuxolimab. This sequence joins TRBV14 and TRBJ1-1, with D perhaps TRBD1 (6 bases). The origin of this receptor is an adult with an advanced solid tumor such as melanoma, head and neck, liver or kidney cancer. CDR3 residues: CASRMTGKHEAFF. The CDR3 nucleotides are TGTGCCAGCAGGATGACAGGCAAACATGAAGCTTTCTTT. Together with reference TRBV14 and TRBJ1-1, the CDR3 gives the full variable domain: EAGVTQFPSHSVIEKGQTVTLRCDPISGHDNLYWYRRVMGKEIKFLLHFVKESKQDESGMPNNRFLAERTGGTYSTLKVQPAELEDSGVYFCASRMTGKHEAFFGQGTRLTVV.